This passage covers 11 T cell receptor beta chains from one sample sequenced in a study of cytomegalovirus exposure and HLA in healthy donors. It was with 60 Vbeta and 13 Jbeta primers that the PCR ran. Sequencing was performed with immunoSEQ multiplex PCR; in TCRdb, only in-frame clones are kept and a portion is missing. The repertoire table contains roughly 50,000 clones. Sequencing was carried out using PBMCs. The origin of the receptors is a woman in her thirties or forties in good health and CMV-seronegative.

This chain uses TRBV11-2 with TRBJ1-4; the match to TRBD1 covers 9 bases. Per germline, CDR1 SGHAT and CDR2 FQNNGV. J lost 1 base, V lost 5 bases, and 14 bases had no gene match. The CDR3 sequence is 19 residues long. The CDR3 sequence: CASSQAPIQGAGTNEKLFF. The CDR3 DNA reads TGTGCCAGCAGCCAAGCCCCCATACAGGGGGCCGGAACTAATGAAAAACTGTTTTTT.

The chain combines TRBV6-1 with TRBJ1-5; TRBD1 is a possible D gene (5 bases). Trimming removed 1 base at V and 4 bases at J, with 14 bases between. This CDR3 has 16 amino acids. Germline values: CDR1 MNHNS, CDR2 SASEGT. CDR3 sequence: CASSEGQGRVNQPQHF. The DNA for the CDR3 is TGTGCCAGCAGTGAAGGACAAGGCAGGGTGAATCAGCCCCAGCATTTT.

The chain recombines TRBV30 with TRBJ2-7, with TRBD1 matching over 7 bases. V was pared by 0 bases and J by 0 bases, with 5 bases of the junction left unmatched. This CDR3 spans 15 amino acids. The germline CDR1 and CDR2 sequences are GTSNPN and SVGIG (reference sequence). CDR3 coding DNA: TGTGCCTGGAGTGTAGGGGGCGGGCTCTCCTACGAGCAGTACTTC. Amino acid sequence: CAWSVGGGLSYEQYF.

The chain carries TRBV5-5 and TRBJ2-5, with TRBD2 identical over 7 bases. V was clipped by 0 bases and J by 3 bases; unmatched bases: 14. This CDR3 spans 18 amino acids. CDR1 is SGHKS, CDR2 YYEKEE, per germline (reference sequence). The CDR3 nucleotides read TGTGCCAGCAGCTTGGTCGGTGGTCGTGGGGAGGGAGAAGAGACCCAGTACTTC. Translated: CASSLVGGRGEGEETQYF.

The gene calls are TRBV28 and TRBJ1-5; D is perhaps TRBD1 (6 bases). Trimming shortened V by 2 bases and J by 9 bases, and 14 bases separated the two germline ends. The CDR3 runs to 14 residues. Germline V lookup: CDR1 MDHEN, CDR2 SYDVKM. The CDR3 DNA reads as TGTGCCAGCAGTTTACGACAGGCCGTTTCGCCCCAGCATTTT. Amino acids: CASSLRQAVSPQHF.

With regard to this clone: Other DNA sequences of this sample code for an identical CDR3. J is TRBJ2-7 and V is TRBV6-5; tentatively, D is TRBD2 (5 bases). Germline V gives CDR1 MNHEY, CDR2 SVGAGI. CDR3 length: 13 residues. V lost 2 bases to trimming and J lost 5 bases, with 10 bases between them. The CDR3 loop reads CASSYNRGHEQYF. In DNA form, the CDR3 reads TGTGCCAGCAGTTACAATCGGGGTCACGAGCAGTACTTC.

This chain connects TRBV5-1 to TRBJ2-5; 9 bases line up with TRBD2. Germline assignment: CDR1 SGHRS and CDR2 YFSETQ. J gave up 2 bases and V 5 bases, and 4 bases lay outside the gene matches. CDR3 length equals 14 residues. CDR3 residues: CASSRSGGQETQYF. CDR3 in DNA: TGCGCCAGCAGTAGGAGCGGGGGGCAAGAGACCCAGTACTTC.

This chain joins TRBV7-3 and TRBJ1-5, with D possibly matching TRBD1 (5 bases). CDR3 length equals 19 residues. With 3 bases removed from V and 0 bases from J, the gap between germline ends came to 21 bases. CDR1 and CDR2 from the germline V gene are SGHTA and FQGTGA. In DNA, the CDR3 is TGTGCCAGCAGCTTCCCTCACCTGGACACTTACTATAGCAATCAGCCCCAGCATTTT. This translates into CASSFPHLDTYYSNQPQHF.

V usage is TRBV20-1 and J usage is TRBJ1-2; 9 bases agree with TRBD1. After removal of 5 bases from V and 8 bases from J, the junction contained 3 bases not matched to a gene. Germline assignment: CDR1 DFQATT and CDR2 SNEGSKA (reference sequence). The CDR3 has 11 amino acids. The CDR3 spells CSAWTGEGYTF. CDR3 coding DNA: TGCAGTGCTTGGACAGGGGAAGGCTACACCTTC.

This chain joins TRBV2 and TRBJ2-5, with 7 nucleotides matching TRBD1. Looked up from germline, CDR1 is SNHLY and CDR2 is FYNNEI. Unmatched junction bases numbered 11, after V lost 5 bases and J lost 5 bases. This CDR3 is 15 amino acids long. CDR3 DNA: TGTGCCAGCAGTATAGGGGGCAGTATCGGGGAGACCCAGTACTTC. As protein: CASSIGGSIGETQYF.

This chain links TRBV27 with TRBJ2-6; D call uncertain. This CDR3 contains 15 residues. Between the trimmed V and J ends, which lost 4 bases and 0 bases, there was a span of 7 bases. The germline gives CDR1 MNHEY, CDR2 SMNVEV (reference sequence). The CDR3 DNA is TGTGCCAGCAGTTCCCCAGGCTCTGGGGCCAACGTCCTGACTTTC. Its translation: CASSSPGSGANVLTF.